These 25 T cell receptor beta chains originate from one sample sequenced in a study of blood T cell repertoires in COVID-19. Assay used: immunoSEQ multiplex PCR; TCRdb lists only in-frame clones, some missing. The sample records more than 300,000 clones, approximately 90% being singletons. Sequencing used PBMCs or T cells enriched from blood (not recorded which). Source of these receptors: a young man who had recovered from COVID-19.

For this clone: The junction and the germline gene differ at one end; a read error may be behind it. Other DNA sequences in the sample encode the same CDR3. In DNA form, the CDR3 reads TGTGCCAGCAGCCTAGCGGGAGGAAACATTCAGTACTTC. Its translation is CASSLAGGNIQYF. The rearrangement uses TRBV7-9 and TRBJ2-4, with TRBD2 matching over 11 bases. From germline, CDR1 is SEHNR and CDR2 FQNEAQ (reference sequence). This CDR3 has 13 residues.

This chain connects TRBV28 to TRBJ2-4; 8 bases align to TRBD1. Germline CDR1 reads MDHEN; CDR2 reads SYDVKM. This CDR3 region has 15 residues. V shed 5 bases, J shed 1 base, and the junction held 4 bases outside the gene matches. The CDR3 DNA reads TGTGCCAGCAGTGCAGGGGGCGCCGCCAAAAACATTCAGTACTTC. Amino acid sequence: CASSAGGAAKNIQYF. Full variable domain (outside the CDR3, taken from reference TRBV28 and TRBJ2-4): DVKVTQSSRYLVKRTGEKVFLECVQDMDHENMFWYRQDPGLGLRLIYFSYDVKMKEKGDIPEGYSVSREKKERFSLILESASTNQTSMYLCASSAGGAAKNIQYFGAGTRLSVL.

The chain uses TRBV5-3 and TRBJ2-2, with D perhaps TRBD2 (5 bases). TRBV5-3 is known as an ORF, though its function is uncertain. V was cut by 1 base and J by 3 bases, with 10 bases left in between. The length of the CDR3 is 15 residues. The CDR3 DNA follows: TGTGCCAGAAGCTTGCGAGGGAGTGACACCGGGGAGCTGTTTTTT. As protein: CARSLRGSDTGELFF.

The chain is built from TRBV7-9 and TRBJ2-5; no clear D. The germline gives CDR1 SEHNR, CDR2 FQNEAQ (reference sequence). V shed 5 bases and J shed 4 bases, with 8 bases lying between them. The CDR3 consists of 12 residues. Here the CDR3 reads CASSRGGETQYF. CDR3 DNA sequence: TGTGCCAGCAGCCGTGGCGGAGAGACCCAGTACTTC.

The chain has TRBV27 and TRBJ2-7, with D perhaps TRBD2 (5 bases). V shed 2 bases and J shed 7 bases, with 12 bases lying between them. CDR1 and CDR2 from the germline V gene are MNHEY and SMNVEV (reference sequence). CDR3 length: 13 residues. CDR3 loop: CASSLGPTGEQYF. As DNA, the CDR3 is TGTGCCAGCAGTTTAGGACCTACGGGAGAGCAGTACTTC.

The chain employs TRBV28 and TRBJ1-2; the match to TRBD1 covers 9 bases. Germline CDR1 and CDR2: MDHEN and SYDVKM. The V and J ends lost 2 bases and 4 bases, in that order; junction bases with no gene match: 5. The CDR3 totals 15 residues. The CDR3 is CASSLGTGPSYGYTF. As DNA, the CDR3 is TGTGCCAGCAGTTTAGGGACAGGGCCAAGCTATGGCTACACCTTC.

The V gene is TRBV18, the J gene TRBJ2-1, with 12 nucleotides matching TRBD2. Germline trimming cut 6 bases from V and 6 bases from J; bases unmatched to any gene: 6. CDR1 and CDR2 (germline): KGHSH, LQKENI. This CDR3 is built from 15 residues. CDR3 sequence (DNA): TGTGCCAGCTCGCCCGGACTAGCGGGGAGCAATGAGCAGTTCTTC. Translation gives CASSPGLAGSNEQFF.

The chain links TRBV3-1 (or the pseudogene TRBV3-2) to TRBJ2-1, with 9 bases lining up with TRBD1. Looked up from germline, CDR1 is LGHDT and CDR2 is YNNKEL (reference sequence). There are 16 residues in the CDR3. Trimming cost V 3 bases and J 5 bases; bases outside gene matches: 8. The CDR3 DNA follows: TGTGCCAGCAGCCATCACGGGACAGGGAAAGACAATGAGCAGTTCTTC. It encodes CASSHHGTGKDNEQFF.

In DNA, the CDR3 is TGTGCCAGCAGTTTTGGACAGTGTTATGGCTACACCTTC. Residues: CASSFGQCYGYTF. This sequence joins TRBV12-3 or TRBV12-4 and TRBJ1-2; possibly TRBD1 for D (6 bases). The CDR3 sequence is 13 residues long. V dropped 3 bases and J dropped 5 bases, with 10 bases sitting between them.

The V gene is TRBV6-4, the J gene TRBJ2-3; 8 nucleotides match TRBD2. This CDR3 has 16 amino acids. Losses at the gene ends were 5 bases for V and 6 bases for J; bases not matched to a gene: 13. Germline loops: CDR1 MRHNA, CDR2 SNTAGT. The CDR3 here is CASSPNARGGVDTQYF. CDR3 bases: TGTGCCAGCAGTCCCAACGCCCGGGGGGGCGTGGATACGCAGTATTTT.

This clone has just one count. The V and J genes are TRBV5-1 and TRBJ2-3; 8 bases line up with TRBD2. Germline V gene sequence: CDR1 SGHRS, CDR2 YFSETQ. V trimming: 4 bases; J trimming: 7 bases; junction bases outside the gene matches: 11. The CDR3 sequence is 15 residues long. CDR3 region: CASSTNTGGANTQYF. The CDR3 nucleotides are TGCGCCAGCAGCACTAATACCGGGGGGGCTAATACGCAGTATTTT.

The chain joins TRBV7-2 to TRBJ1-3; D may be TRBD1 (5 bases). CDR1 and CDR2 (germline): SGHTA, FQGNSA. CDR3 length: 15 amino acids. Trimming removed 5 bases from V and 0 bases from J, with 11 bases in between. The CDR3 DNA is TGTGCCAGCAGCACGGGACTGAGCTCTGGAAACACCATATATTTT. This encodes CASSTGLSSGNTIYF.

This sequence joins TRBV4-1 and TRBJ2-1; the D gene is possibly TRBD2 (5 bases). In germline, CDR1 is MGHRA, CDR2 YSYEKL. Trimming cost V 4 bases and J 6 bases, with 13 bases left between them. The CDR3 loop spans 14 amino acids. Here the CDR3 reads CASSPRPSFNEQFF. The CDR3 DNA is TGCGCCAGCAGCCCTAGGCCTAGCTTCAATGAGCAGTTCTTC.

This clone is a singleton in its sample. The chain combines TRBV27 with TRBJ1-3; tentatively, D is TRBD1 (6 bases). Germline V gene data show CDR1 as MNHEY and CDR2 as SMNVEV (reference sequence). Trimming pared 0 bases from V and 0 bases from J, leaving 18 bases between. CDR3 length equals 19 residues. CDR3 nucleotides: TGTGCCAGCAGTTTATCCTCCCCTGGACAGCGGTACTCTGGAAACACCATATATTTT. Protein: CASSLSSPGQRYSGNTIYF.

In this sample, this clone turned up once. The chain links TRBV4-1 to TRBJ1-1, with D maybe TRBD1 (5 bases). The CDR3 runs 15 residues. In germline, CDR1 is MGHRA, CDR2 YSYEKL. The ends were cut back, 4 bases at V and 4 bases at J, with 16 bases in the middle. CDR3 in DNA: TGCGCCAGCAGCCGTTCTCCAGGGAGGGTCACTGAAGCTTTCTTT. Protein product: CASSRSPGRVTEAFF.

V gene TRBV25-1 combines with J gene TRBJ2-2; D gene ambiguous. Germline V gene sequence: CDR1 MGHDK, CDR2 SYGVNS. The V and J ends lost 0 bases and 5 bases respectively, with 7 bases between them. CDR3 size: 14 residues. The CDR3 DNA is TGTGCCAGCAGTGAATATGCGGCGACCGGGGAGCTGTTTTTT. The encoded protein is CASSEYAATGELFF.

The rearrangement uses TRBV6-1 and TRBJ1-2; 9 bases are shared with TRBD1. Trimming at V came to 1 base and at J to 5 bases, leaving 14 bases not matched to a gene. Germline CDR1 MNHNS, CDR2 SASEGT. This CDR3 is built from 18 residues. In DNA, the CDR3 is TGTGCCAGCAGTGAAGAGACCGGGACAGGGTTGGGGGTGTATGGCTACACCTTC. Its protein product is CASSEETGTGLGVYGYTF.

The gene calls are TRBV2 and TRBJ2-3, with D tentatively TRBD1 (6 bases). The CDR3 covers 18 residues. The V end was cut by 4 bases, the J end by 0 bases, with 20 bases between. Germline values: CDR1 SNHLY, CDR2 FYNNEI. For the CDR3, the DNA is TGTGCCAGCAGTGGAATGGGGGCCACCGGGTCTAGCACAGATACGCAGTATTTT. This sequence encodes CASSGMGATGSSTDTQYF.

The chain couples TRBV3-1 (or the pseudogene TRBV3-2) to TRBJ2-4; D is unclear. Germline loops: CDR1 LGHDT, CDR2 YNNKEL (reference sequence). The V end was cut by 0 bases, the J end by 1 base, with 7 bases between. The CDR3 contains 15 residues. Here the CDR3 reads CASSQESGAKNIQYF. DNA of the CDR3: TGTGCCAGCAGCCAAGAATCCGGGGCCAAAAACATTCAGTACTTC.

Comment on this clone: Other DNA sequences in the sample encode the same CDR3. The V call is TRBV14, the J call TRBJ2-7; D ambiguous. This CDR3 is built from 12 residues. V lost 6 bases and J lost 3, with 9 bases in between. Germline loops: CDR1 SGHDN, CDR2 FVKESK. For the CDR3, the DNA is TGTGCCAGCAGTCCCGCGAACTACGAGCAGTACTTC. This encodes CASSPANYEQYF.

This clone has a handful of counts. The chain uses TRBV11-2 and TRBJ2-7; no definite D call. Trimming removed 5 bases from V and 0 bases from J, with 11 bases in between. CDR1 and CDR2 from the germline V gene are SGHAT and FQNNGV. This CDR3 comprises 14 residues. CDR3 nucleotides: TGTGCCAGCAGCCCCGTCCCGAGCTCCTACGAGCAGTACTTC. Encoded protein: CASSPVPSSYEQYF.

CDR3 loop: CASSPKEQQETQYF. The CDR3 region has the DNA TGTGCCAGCTCACCAAAGGAGCAACAAGAGACCCAGTACTTC. V and J are TRBV18 and TRBJ2-5; D is undetermined. The V end lost 2 bases, the J end lost 2 bases, and 9 bases lay between the germline ends. Germline V gene sequence: CDR1 KGHSH, CDR2 LQKENI. The CDR3 is 14 residues long.

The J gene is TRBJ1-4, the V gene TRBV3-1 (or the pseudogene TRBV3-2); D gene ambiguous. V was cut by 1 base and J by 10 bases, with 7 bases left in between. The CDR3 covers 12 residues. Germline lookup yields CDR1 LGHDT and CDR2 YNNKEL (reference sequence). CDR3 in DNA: TGTGCCAGCAGCCAAGGGCGGGGAAAACTGTTTTTT. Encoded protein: CASSQGRGKLFF.

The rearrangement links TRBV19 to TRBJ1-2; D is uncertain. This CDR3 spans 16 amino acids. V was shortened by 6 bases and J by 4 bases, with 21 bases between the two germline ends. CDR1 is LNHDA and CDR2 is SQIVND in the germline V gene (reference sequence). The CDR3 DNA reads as TGTGCCAGTAGAACTAGTTTGGGGTCTTATTTCTATGGCTACACCTTC. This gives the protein CASRTSLGSYFYGYTF.

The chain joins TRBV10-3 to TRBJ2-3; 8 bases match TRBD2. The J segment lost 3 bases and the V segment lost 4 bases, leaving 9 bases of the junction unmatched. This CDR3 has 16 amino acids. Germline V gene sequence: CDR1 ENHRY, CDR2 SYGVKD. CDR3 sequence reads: CAISGESGGRTDTQYF. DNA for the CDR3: TGTGCCATCAGTGGGGAGTCGGGGGGGCGTACAGATACGCAGTATTTT.